A single TCR beta chain is shown here with its context. Antigen: not known. This sample is part of a study of cytomegalovirus exposure and HLA in healthy donors. CDR1 SGHDT and CDR2 YYEEEE come from the germline V gene. The CDR3 loop spans 18 amino acids. V shed 2 bases, J shed 3 bases, and the junction held 16 bases outside the gene matches. A multiplex PCR was run with 60 Vbeta primers and 13 Jbeta primers. Clones were read by immunoSEQ multiplex PCR, and TCRdb kept only the in-frame ones, dropping some. The table includes tens of thousands of clones, approximately 57% detected once. Broader study findings: Accurate predictions that matched the HLA-A and HLA-B alleles of most subjects were reportedly made from TCR beta sequences. In vitro checks showed that a few CMV-associated chains really do target CMV antigens. The Asian-associated ancestry cluster reportedly had fewer N-insertions than the approximately 670-donor mean in a later analysis.

The chain uses TRBV5-6 and TRBJ2-5; 7 nucleotides match TRBD1. The specimen was PBMCs. This clonotype originated in a man aged 55 to 70 in good health and CMV-seropositive. In nucleotides, the CDR3 is TGTGCCAGCAGCTTCCCCATAACGACAGGGCTACAGGAAGAGACCCAGTACTTC. Its protein is CASSFPITTGLQEETQYF.